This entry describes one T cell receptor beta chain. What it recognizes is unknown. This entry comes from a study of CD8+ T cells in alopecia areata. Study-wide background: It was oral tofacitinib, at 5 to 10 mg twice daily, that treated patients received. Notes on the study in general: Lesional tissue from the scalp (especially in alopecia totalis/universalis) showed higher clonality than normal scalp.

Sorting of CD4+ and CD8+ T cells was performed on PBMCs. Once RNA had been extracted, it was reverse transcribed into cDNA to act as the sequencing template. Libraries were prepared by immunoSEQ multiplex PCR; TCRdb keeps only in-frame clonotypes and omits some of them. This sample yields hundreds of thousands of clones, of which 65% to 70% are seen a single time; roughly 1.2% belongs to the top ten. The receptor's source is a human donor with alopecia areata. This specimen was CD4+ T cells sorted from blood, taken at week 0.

In nucleotides, the CDR3 is TGCGCCAGCAGCCAAGATCCAGGTGACCAGCCCCAGCATTTT. This encodes CASSQDPGDQPQHF. The chain uses TRBV4-1 and TRBJ1-5; D is ambiguous. This CDR3 has 14 residues. Between the trimmed V and J ends, which lost 0 bases and 7 bases, there was a span of 10 bases. Looked up from germline, CDR1 is MGHRA and CDR2 is YSYEKL.